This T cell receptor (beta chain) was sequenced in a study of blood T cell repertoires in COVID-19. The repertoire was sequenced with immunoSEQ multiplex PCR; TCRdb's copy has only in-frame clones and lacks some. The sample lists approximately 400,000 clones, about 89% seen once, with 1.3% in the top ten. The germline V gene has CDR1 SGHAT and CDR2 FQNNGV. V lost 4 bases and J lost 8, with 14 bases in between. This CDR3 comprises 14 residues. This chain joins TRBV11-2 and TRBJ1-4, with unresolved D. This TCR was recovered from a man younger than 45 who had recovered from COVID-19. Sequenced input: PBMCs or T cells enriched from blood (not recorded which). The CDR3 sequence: CASSSAGMGEKLFF. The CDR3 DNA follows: TGTGCCAGCAGCTCCGCCGGGATGGGGGAAAAACTGTTTTTT.